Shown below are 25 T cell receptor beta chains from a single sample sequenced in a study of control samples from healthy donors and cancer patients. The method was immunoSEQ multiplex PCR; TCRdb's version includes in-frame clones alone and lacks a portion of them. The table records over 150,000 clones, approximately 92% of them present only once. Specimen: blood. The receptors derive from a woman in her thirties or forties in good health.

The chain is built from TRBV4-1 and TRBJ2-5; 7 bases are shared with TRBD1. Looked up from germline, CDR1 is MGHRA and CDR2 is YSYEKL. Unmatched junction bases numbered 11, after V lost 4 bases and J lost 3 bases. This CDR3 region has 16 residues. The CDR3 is CASSRSRDSFKETQYF. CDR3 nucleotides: TGCGCCAGCAGCCGTAGCCGGGACAGTTTCAAAGAGACCCAGTACTTC.

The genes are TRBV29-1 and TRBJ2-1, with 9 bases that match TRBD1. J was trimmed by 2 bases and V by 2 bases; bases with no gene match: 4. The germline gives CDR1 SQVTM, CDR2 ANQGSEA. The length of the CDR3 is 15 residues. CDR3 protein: CSVETGGATYNEQFF. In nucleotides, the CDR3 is TGCAGCGTTGAAACAGGGGGCGCGACCTACAATGAGCAGTTCTTC.

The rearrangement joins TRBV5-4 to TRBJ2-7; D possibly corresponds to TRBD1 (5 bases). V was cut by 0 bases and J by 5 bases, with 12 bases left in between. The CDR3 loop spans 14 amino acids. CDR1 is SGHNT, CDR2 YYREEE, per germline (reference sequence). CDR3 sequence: CASSLVGQGHEQYF. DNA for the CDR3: TGTGCCAGCAGCTTGGTTGGGCAGGGCCACGAGCAGTACTTC.

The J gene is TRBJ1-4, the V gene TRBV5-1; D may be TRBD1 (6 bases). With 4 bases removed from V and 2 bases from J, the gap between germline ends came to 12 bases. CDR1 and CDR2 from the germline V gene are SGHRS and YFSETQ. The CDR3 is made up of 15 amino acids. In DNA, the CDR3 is TGCGCCAGCAGCGCCAGGGGTTCCACTAATGAAAAACTGTTTTTT. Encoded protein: CASSARGSTNEKLFF.

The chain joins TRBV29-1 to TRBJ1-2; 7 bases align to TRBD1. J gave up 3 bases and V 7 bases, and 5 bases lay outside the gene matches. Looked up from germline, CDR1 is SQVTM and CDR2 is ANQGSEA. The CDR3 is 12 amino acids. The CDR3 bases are TGCAGCGGAAGAACAGGGGACTATGGCTACACCTTC. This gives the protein CSGRTGDYGYTF.

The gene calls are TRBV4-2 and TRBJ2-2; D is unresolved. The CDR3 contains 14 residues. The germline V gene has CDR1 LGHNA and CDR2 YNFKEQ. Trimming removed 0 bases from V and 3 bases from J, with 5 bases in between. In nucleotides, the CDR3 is TGTGCCAGCAGCCAAGATGGGGACACCGGGGAGCTGTTTTTT. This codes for CASSQDGDTGELFF.

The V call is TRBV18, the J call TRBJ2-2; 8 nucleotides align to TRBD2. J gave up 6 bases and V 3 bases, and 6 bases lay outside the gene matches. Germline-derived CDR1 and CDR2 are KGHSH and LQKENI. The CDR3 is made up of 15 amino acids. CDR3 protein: CASSPGLVFSGELFF. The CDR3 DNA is TGTGCCAGCTCACCGGGACTAGTCTTCTCCGGGGAGCTGTTTTTT.

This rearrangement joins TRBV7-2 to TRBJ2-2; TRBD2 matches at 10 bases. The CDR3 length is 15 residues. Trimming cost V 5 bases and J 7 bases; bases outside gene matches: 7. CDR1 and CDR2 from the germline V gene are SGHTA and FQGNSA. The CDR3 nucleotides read TGTGCCAGCAGCCAGCGGGGGGGCCGAAACGGGGAGCTGTTTTTT. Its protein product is CASSQRGGRNGELFF.

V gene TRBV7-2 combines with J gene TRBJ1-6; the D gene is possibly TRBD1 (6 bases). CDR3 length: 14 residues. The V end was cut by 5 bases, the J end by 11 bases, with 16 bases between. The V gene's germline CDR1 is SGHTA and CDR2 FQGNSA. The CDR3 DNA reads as TGTGCCAGCAGCCTGGTTGGGGGGCTTACACCCCTCCACTTT. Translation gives CASSLVGGLTPLHF.

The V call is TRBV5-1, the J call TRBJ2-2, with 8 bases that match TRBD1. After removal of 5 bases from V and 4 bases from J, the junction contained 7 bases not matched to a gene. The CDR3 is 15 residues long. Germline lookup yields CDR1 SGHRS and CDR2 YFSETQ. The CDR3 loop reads CASSQRQGTTGELFF. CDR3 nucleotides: TGCGCCAGCAGTCAAAGACAGGGGACCACCGGGGAGCTGTTTTTT. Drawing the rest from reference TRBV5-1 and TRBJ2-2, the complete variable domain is KAGVTQTPRYLIKTRGQQVTLSCSPISGHRSVSWYQQTPGQGLQFLFEYFSETQRNKGNFPGRFSGRQFSNSRSEMNVSTLELGDSALYLCASSQRQGTTGELFFGEGSRLTVL.

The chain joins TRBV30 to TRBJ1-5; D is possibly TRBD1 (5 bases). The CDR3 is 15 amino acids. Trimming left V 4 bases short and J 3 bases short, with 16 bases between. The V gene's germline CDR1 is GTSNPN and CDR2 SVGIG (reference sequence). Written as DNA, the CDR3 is TGTGCCTGGATGATAAGGCCAGGGCACAATCAGCCCCAGCATTTT. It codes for CAWMIRPGHNQPQHF.

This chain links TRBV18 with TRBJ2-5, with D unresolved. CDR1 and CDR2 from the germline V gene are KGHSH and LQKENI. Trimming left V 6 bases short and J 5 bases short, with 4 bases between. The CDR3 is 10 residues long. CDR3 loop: CASSAETQYF. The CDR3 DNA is TGTGCCAGCTCGGCCGAGACCCAGTACTTC.

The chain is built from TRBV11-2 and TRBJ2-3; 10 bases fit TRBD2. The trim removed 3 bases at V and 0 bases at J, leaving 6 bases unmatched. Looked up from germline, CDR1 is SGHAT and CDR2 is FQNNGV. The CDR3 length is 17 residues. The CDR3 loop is CASSFRSGGGSTDTQYF. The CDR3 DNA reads TGTGCCAGCAGCTTCCGGAGCGGGGGGGGAAGCACAGATACGCAGTATTTT.

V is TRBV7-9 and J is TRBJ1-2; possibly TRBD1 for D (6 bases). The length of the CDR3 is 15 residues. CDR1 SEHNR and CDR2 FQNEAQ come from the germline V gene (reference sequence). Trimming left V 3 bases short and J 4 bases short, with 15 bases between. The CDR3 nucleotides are TGTGCCAGCAGCTTTAACAGGGATGGTGGCTATGGCTACACCTTC. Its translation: CASSFNRDGGYGYTF.

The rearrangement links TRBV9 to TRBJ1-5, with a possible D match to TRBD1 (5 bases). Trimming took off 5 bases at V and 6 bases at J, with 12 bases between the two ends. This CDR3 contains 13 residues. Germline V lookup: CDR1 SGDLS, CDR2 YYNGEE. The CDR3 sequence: CASSGGLTQPQHF. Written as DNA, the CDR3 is TGTGCCAGCAGTGGGGGGTTAACTCAGCCCCAGCATTTT.

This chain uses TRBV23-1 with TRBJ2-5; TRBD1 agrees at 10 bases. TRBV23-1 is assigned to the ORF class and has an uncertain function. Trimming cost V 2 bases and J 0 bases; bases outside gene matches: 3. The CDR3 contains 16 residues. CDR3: CASSQGTGAYQETQYF. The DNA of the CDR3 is TGCGCCAGCAGTCAAGGGACAGGGGCGTACCAAGAGACCCAGTACTTC.

The CDR3 DNA reads TGTGCCAGCAGTGCTGGGACAGGGAGTAATTCACCCCTCCACTTT. It yields the protein CASSAGTGSNSPLHF. This chain joins TRBV6-4 and TRBJ1-6, with 9 bases matching TRBD1. Germline values: CDR1 MRHNA, CDR2 SNTAGT. The V and J ends lost 4 bases and 6 bases, in that order; junction bases with no gene match: 4. CDR3 size: 15 residues.

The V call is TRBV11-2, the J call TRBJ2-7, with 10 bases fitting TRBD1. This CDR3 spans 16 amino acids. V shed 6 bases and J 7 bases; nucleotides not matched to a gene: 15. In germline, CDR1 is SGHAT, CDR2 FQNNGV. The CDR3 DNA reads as TGTGCCAGCAGACCCGGGACAGGGGTTTTTTCACGGGAGCAGTACTTC. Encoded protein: CASRPGTGVFSREQYF.

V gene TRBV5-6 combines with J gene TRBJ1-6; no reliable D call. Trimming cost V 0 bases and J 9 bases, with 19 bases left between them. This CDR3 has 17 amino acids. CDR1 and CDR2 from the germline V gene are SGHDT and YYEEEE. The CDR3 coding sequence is TGTGCCAGCAGCTTGGAACTTCCAAGTTTTGGTGGTTCACCCCTCCACTTT. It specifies CASSLELPSFGGSPLHF. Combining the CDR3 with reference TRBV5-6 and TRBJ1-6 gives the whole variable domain DAGVTQSPTHLIKTRGQQVTLRCSPKSGHDTVSWYQQALGQGPQFIFQYYEEEERQRGNFPDRFSGHQFPNYSSELNVNALLLGDSALYLCASSLELPSFGGSPLHFGNGTRLTVT.

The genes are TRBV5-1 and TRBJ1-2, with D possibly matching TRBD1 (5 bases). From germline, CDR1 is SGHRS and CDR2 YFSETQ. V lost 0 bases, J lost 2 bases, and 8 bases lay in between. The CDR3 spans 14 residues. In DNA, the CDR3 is TGCGCCAGCAGCTTGGATCCAGGGAACTATGGCTACACCTTC. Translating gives CASSLDPGNYGYTF.

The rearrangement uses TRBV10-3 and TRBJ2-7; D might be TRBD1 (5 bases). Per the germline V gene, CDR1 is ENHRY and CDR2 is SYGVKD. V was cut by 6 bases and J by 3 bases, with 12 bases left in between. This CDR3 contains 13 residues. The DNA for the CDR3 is TGTGCCATCAGGATGGACAAAGACTACGAGCAGTACTTC. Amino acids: CAIRMDKDYEQYF.

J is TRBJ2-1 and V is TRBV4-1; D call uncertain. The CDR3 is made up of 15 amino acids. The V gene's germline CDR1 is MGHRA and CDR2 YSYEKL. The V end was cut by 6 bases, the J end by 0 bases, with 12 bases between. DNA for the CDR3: TGCGCCAGCAGAACAACTCCAAGCTCCTACAATGAGCAGTTCTTC. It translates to CASRTTPSSYNEQFF.

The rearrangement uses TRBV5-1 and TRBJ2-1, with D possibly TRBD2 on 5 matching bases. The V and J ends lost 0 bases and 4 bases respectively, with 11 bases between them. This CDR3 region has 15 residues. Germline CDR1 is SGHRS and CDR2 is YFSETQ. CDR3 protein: CASSLEDSAYNEQFF. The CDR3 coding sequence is TGCGCCAGCAGCTTGGAGGATAGCGCATACAATGAGCAGTTCTTC.

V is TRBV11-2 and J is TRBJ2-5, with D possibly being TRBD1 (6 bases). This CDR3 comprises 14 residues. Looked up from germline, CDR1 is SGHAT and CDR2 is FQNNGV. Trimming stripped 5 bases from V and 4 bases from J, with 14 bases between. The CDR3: CASSTTGQTETQYF. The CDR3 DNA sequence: TGTGCCAGCAGCACGACAGGCCAAACAGAGACCCAGTACTTC.

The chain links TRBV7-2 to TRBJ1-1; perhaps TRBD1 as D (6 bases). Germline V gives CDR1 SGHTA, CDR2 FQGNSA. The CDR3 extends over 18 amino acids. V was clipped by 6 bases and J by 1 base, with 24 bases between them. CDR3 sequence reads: CASRHSRGARGPNTEAFF. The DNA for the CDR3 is TGTGCCAGCAGGCATAGCCGGGGAGCCAGGGGACCGAACACTGAAGCTTTCTTT.